This T cell receptor (beta chain) was sequenced during a study of T cells in Graves' hyperthyroidism and ophthalmopathy. General observations from the study: Among thyroid clonotypes expanded above 0.001, most also appeared in blood.

Germline loops: CDR1 SNHLY, CDR2 FYNNEI. V was clipped by 7 bases and J by 2 bases, with 12 bases between them. This CDR3 has 14 residues. This clonotype came up a few times. What it binds is not known. The study defined stable Graves' hyperthyroidism as no ophthalmopathy progression within 18 months. Lactation, pregnancy, other autoimmune disease or uncontrolled infection excluded patients. The diagnoses drew upon clinical symptoms, serum thyroxine and TRAb, thyroid ultrasound and orbital computed tomography. It was RNA transcripts that yielded the amplified TCR beta CDR3 regions. HTBI primers drove first-round RT-PCR of the TCR CDR3. Via MiXCR, TCRdb re-called the multiplex PCR reads, giving one row per CDR3 protein. The sample records approximately 400,000 distinct CDR3 sequences, 25% being singletons.

The rearrangement links TRBV2 to TRBJ1-3, with D maybe TRBD1 (5 bases). The specimen sequenced was blood. This TCR derives from a man over 45 with Graves' hyperthyroidism. The chain's CDR3 is CASINEGAGNTIYF. The CDR3 nucleotides are TGTGCCAGCATAAACGAAGGGGCTGGAAACACCATATATTTT.